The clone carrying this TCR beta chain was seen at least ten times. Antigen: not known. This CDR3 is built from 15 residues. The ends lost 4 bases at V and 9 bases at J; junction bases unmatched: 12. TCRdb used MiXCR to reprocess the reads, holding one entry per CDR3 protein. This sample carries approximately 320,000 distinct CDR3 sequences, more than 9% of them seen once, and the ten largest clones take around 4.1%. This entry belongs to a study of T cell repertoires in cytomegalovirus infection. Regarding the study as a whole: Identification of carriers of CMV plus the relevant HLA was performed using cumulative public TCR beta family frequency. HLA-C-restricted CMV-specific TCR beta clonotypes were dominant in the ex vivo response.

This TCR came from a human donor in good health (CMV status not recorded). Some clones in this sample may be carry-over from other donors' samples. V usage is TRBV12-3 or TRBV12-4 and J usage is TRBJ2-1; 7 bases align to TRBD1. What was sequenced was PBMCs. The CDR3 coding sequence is TGTGCCAGCAGTTCCTCAGGGGGAGCCTTGACTGAGCAGTTCTTC. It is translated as CASSSSGGALTEQFF.